This T cell receptor (beta chain) was identified during a study of PD-1 blockade in mismatch repair-deficient tumors. Regarding the study as a whole: After pembrolizumab, tumor-resident clones rose rapidly, then generally contracted before radiologic responses.

V lost 5 bases to trimming and J lost 4 bases; unmatched junction nucleotides: 7. CDR3 length: 15 amino acids. Germline-derived CDR1 and CDR2 are SGHTA and FQGTGA. The count of this clone is one. Its target is not known. Repertoires were generated with immunoSEQ multiplex PCR, while TCRdb's copy carries only in-frame clones and drops some. The table has approximately 79,000 clones, around 80% seen once. The sample in question was peripheral blood, obtained 44 weeks after starting pembrolizumab. The V and J genes are TRBV7-3 and TRBJ1-1, with TRBD1 identical over 10 bases. This TCR came from an adult with mismatch repair-deficient cancer. In DNA form, the CDR3 reads TGTGCCAGCAGCCCCCCGGGACAGGGGTTCACTGAAGCTTTCTTT. Amino acid sequence: CASSPPGQGFTEAFF.